Listed below are T cell receptor beta chains from one sample, sequenced in a study of blood T cells in healthy people across ages. Each CDR3 protein gets one entry after TCRdb re-called the 5' RACE reads with MiXCR. The table has 700,000 to 950,000 distinct CDR3 sequences, roughly 44% seen once. The sequencing sample was made of blood. The receptors here all came from an older woman in good health. CDR3s include the opening cysteine and the closing phenylalanine or tryptophan. A D gene is named only where the DNA matches it firmly. Rows give clone size only sometimes, using once, few, many, or a class for an expanded clone.

v_call: TRBV4-1
d_call: TRBD2
clone_size: few
j_call: TRBJ2-3
cdr3_aa: CASSQGVGLAPDTQYF
cdr3_nt: TGCGCCAGCAGCCAAGGTGTTGGACTAGCACCAGATACGCAGTATTTT

v_call: TRBV3-1
d_call: -
clone_size: -
j_call: TRBJ2-4
cdr3_aa: CASSHLGGGAKNIQCF
cdr3_nt: TGTGCCAGCAGCCATCTTGGAGGAGGAGCCAAAAACATTCAGTGCTTC

v_call: TRBV7-9
d_call: TRBD1
clone_size: -
j_call: TRBJ2-3
cdr3_aa: CASSPPRDRHRYAVF
cdr3_nt: TGTGCCAGCAGCCCCCCCCGGGACAGGCACAGATACGCAGTATTT

v_call: TRBV4-1
d_call: -
clone_size: -
j_call: TRBJ2-3
cdr3_aa: CASSQGAGTDNTDAQYF
cdr3_nt: TGCGCCAGCAGCCAAGGGGCCGGGACTGACAACACAGATGCGCAGTATTTT

v_call: TRBV7-2
d_call: TRBD2
clone_size: few
j_call: TRBJ2-5
cdr3_aa: CASSLERSMASGRRTQYF
cdr3_nt: TGTGCCAGCAGCTTAGAGAGGTCGATGGCTAGCGGCCGGCGGACCCAGTACTTC

v_call: TRBV12-3/TRBV12-4
d_call: TRBD1
clone_size: many
j_call: TRBJ2-7
cdr3_aa: CASSPMGQGTYEQYF
cdr3_nt: TGTGCCAGCAGTCCAATGGGACAGGGAACCTACGAGCAGTACTTC

v_call: TRBV5-1
d_call: -
clone_size: -
j_call: TRBJ2-7
cdr3_aa: CASSFGTPGPYEQYF
cdr3_nt: TGCGCCAGCAGCTTCGGGACCCCGGGTCCCTACGAGCAGTACTTC

v_call: TRBV4-1
d_call: TRBD1
clone_size: few
j_call: TRBJ2-7
cdr3_aa: CASSPEDRDPEQYF
cdr3_nt: TGCGCCAGCAGCCCCGAGGACAGGGACCCCGAGCAGTACTTC

v_call: TRBV20-1
d_call: TRBD1
clone_size: -
j_call: TRBJ2-5
cdr3_aa: CSAPPDRDQETQYF
cdr3_nt: TGCAGTGCTCCTCCCGACAGGGACCAAGAGACCCAGTACTTC

v_call: TRBV11-2
d_call: -
clone_size: -
j_call: TRBJ2-3
cdr3_aa: CASSLDLEGDTQYF
cdr3_nt: TGTGCCAGCAGCTTAGACCTCGAGGGTGACACGCAGTATTTT

v_call: TRBV12-3/TRBV12-4
d_call: -
clone_size: many
j_call: TRBJ1-5
cdr3_aa: CASSLARDQPQHF
cdr3_nt: TGTGCCAGCAGTTTGGCCCGGGATCAGCCCCAGCATTTT

v_call: TRBV30
d_call: TRBD2
clone_size: -
j_call: TRBJ2-5
cdr3_aa: CACIHSGLAGAMYF
cdr3_nt: TGTGCCTGTATCCACTCGGGACTAGCGGGAGCAATGTACTTC

v_call: TRBV7-2
d_call: TRBD2
clone_size: -
j_call: TRBJ2-5
cdr3_aa: CASSKNRTSLGLETQYF
cdr3_nt: TGTGCCAGCAGCAAAAATAGGACTAGCTTAGGTCTAGAGACCCAGTACTTC

v_call: TRBV29-1
d_call: -
clone_size: -
j_call: TRBJ2-7
cdr3_aa: CSAGHKAWGQYF
cdr3_nt: TGCAGCGCCGGACATAAGGCGTGGGGGCAGTACTTC

v_call: TRBV10-3
d_call: -
clone_size: few
j_call: TRBJ2-2
cdr3_aa: CAISDPPAENTGELFF
cdr3_nt: TGTGCCATCAGTGACCCCCCCGCGGAGAACACCGGGGAGCTGTTTTTT

v_call: TRBV7-9
d_call: TRBD1
clone_size: -
j_call: TRBJ1-2
cdr3_aa: CASSFLDRPYGYTF
cdr3_nt: TGTGCCAGCAGCTTTTTGGACAGGCCCTATGGCTACACCTTC

v_call: TRBV10-2
d_call: -
clone_size: -
j_call: TRBJ1-6
cdr3_aa: CASSEWQNNSPLHF
cdr3_nt: TGCGCCAGCAGTGAGTGGCAGAATAATTCACCCCTCCACTTT

v_call: TRBV20-1
d_call: -
clone_size: -
j_call: TRBJ2-1
cdr3_aa: CGPRNNEQFF
cdr3_nt: TGCGGTCCAAGGAACAATGAGCAGTTCTTC

v_call: TRBV12-3/TRBV12-4
d_call: TRBD2
clone_size: -
j_call: TRBJ2-3
cdr3_aa: CASSSSGGRTDTQYF
cdr3_nt: TGTGCCAGCAGTTCAAGCGGGGGCCGCACAGATACGCAGTATTTT

v_call: TRBV7-9
d_call: -
clone_size: -
j_call: TRBJ2-1
cdr3_aa: CASSSRAEACEQFF
cdr3_nt: TGTGCCAGCAGCTCAAGAGCCGAGGCGTGTGAGCAGTTCTTC

v_call: TRBV13
d_call: TRBD1
clone_size: -
j_call: TRBJ2-7
cdr3_aa: CASSLGGTGAYEQYF
cdr3_nt: TGTGCCAGCAGCTTAGGGGGTACAGGGGCCTACGAGCAGTACTTC

v_call: TRBV29-1
d_call: TRBD1
clone_size: few
j_call: TRBJ1-5
cdr3_aa: CSVVGDSLNQPQHF
cdr3_nt: TGCAGCGTTGTTGGGGACAGCTTAAATCAGCCCCAGCATTTT

v_call: TRBV4-2
d_call: -
clone_size: -
j_call: TRBJ2-3
cdr3_aa: CASSQEGAGVGKDTQYF
cdr3_nt: TGTGCCAGCAGCCAAGAGGGGGCAGGAGTGGGAAAAGATACGCAGTATTTT

v_call: TRBV10-3
d_call: -
clone_size: few
j_call: TRBJ2-3
cdr3_aa: CAISERFPDTQYF
cdr3_nt: TGTGCCATCAGTGAAAGGTTCCCAGATACGCAGTATTTT

v_call: TRBV5-1
d_call: -
clone_size: few
j_call: TRBJ2-2
cdr3_aa: CASSRFDKNTGELFF
cdr3_nt: TGCGCCAGTAGCCGCTTCGACAAGAACACCGGGGAGCTGTTTTTT

v_call: TRBV28
d_call: TRBD2
clone_size: many
j_call: TRBJ2-5
cdr3_aa: CASSTPGRETQYF
cdr3_nt: TGTGCCAGCAGCACCCCCGGGAGGGAGACCCAGTACTTC

v_call: TRBV9
d_call: -
clone_size: few
j_call: TRBJ2-7
cdr3_aa: CASSVSQSTYNEQYF
cdr3_nt: TGTGCCAGCAGCGTTAGTCAGAGCACCTACAATGAGCAGTACTTC

v_call: TRBV24-1
d_call: TRBD2
clone_size: -
j_call: TRBJ2-1
cdr3_aa: CATSDSTGLASYNEQFF
cdr3_nt: TGTGCCACCAGTGATTCAACAGGACTAGCATCCTACAATGAGCAGTTCTTC

v_call: TRBV29-1
d_call: -
clone_size: many
j_call: TRBJ2-3
cdr3_aa: CSVDGVGTDTQYF
cdr3_nt: TGCAGCGTTGATGGGGTGGGTACAGATACGCAGTATTTT

v_call: TRBV12-5
d_call: -
clone_size: few
j_call: TRBJ1-2
cdr3_aa: CASGRDGYGYTF
cdr3_nt: TGTGCTAGTGGTCGGGACGGTTATGGCTACACCTTC

v_call: TRBV7-9
d_call: TRBD1
clone_size: -
j_call: TRBJ1-6
cdr3_aa: CASSSRTGGDSPLHF
cdr3_nt: TGTGCCAGCAGCTCCAGGACAGGGGGAGATTCACCCCTCCACTTT

v_call: TRBV20-1
d_call: TRBD2
clone_size: few
j_call: TRBJ2-5
cdr3_aa: CSARRGLAGEGLRETQYF
cdr3_nt: TGCAGTGCTAGGAGGGGACTAGCGGGAGAGGGGCTCCGGGAGACCCAGTACTTC